This T cell receptor (beta chain) was found in a study of cytomegalovirus exposure and HLA in healthy donors. Whole-study results and caveats: Later on, analysis showed that most CMV-associated TCR beta chains appeared to be HLA-restricted. Using the classifier, cytomegalovirus status was reportedly diagnosed with high specificity and sensitivity.

Germline-derived CDR1 and CDR2 are SQVTM and ANQGSEA. Trimming cost V 7 bases and J 4 bases; bases outside gene matches: 12. The CDR3 covers 17 residues. This clone was observed a few times. What it binds is not known. The PCR contained 60 Vbeta and 13 Jbeta primers. Using immunoSEQ multiplex PCR, the repertoire was profiled, and TCRdb retains in-frame clones only, with some absent. This repertoire shows tens of thousands of clones, 77% found once; its top ten account for under 3.5%. This clonotype was sampled from a middle-aged man in good health and CMV-seropositive. The sequenced sample was PBMCs. The chain has TRBV29-1 and TRBJ2-2; 13 nucleotides align to TRBD2. CDR3 amino acids: CSASGGGTSGVTGELFF. The CDR3 DNA reads TGCAGCGCGTCTGGGGGGGGGACTAGCGGGGTCACCGGGGAGCTGTTTTTT.